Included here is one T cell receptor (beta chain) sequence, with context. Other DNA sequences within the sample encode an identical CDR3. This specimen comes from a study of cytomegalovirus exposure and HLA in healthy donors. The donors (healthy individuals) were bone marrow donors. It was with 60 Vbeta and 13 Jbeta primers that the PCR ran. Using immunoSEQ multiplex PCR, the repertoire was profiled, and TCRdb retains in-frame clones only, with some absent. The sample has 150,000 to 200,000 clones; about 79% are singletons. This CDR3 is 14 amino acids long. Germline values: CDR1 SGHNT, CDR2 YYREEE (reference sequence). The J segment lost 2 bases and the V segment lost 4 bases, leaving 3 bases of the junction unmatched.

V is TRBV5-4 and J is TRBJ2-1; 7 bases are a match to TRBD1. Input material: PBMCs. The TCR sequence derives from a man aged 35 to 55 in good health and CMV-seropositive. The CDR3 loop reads CASSLGTAYNEQFF. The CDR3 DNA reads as TGTGCCAGCAGCCTAGGGACAGCCTACAATGAGCAGTTCTTC. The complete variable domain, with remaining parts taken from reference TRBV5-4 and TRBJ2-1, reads ETGVTQSPTHLIKTRGQQVTLRCSSQSGHNTVSWYQQALGQGPQFIFQYYREEENGRGNFPPRFSGLQFPNYSSELNVNALELDDSALYLCASSLGTAYNEQFFGPGTRLTVL.